The 24 T cell receptor beta chains below come from one sample, sequenced in a study of vaccination and CD4 T cells after COVID-19. Sequence data for DNA of cultured CD4+ T cells were generated by the Oncomine TCR Beta short-read assay. Each CDR3 protein is one row after TCRdb ran MiXCR on the PCR reads. Of approximately 4,000 distinct CDR3 sequences in the sample, roughly two thirds were seen once. Stated treatment: approximately 9-day PBMC culture with coronavirus spike peptide pools or control peptides (ViraFEST assay). CD4+ T cells of the unexposed donor were collected before the COVID-19 pandemic (2011-2018). Their antigens are not known. Sequencing input: CD4+ T cells from blood, cultured in vitro. The receptor source for this set is a human donor in good health.

V and J are TRBV6-1 and TRBJ1-2; D is ambiguous. Trimming took 7 bases from V and 4 from J, leaving 10 bases between them. Germline values: CDR1 MNHNS, CDR2 SASEGT. This CDR3 spans 12 amino acids. CDR3 loop: CASTQVGYGYTF. The CDR3 coding sequence is TGTGCCAGCACCCAGGTCGGCTATGGCTACACCTTC.

CDR3 residues: CASSVATGQNTEAFF. The CDR3 DNA reads as TGTGCCAGCAGCGTCGCGACAGGGCAGAACACTGAAGCTTTCTTT. The rearrangement uses TRBV5-4 and TRBJ1-1; 7 bases are shared with TRBD1. Trimming took 4 bases from V and 1 from J; bases not matched to a gene: 7. The CDR3 totals 15 residues. CDR1 is SGHNT and CDR2 is YYREEE in the germline V gene (reference sequence).

This chain joins TRBV2 and TRBJ2-2, with D unresolved. The germline gives CDR1 SNHLY, CDR2 FYNNEI. Trimming took off 2 bases at V and 2 bases at J, with 9 bases between the two ends. The CDR3 has 15 residues. The CDR3, as DNA: TGTGCCAGCAGTGAAAGGGCCACAAACACCGGGGAGCTGTTTTTT. Amino acids: CASSERATNTGELFF.

V gene TRBV4-1 combines with J gene TRBJ1-1; the match to TRBD1 covers 8 bases. The CDR3 has 14 residues. Looked up from germline, CDR1 is MGHRA and CDR2 is YSYEKL. V shed 0 bases, J shed 8 bases, and the junction held 5 bases outside the gene matches. The CDR3 region is CASSQEDRANEAFF. For the CDR3, the DNA is TGCGCCAGCAGCCAAGAGGACAGGGCAAACGAAGCTTTCTTT.

This sequence joins TRBV7-2 and TRBJ1-5, with D perhaps TRBD1 (5 bases). The V end was cut by 5 bases, the J end by 1 base, with 15 bases between. The CDR3 is made up of 16 amino acids. Germline V gives CDR1 SGHTA, CDR2 FQGNSA. The CDR3 region has the DNA TGTGCCAGCAGCCCCGGGGCCGGCGGGAGCAATCAGCCCCAGCATTTT. The encoded protein is CASSPGAGGSNQPQHF. The whole variable domain, filled in from reference TRBV7-2 and TRBJ1-5, reads GAGVSQSPSNKVTEKGKDVELRCDPISGHTALYWYRQSLGQGLEFLIYFQGNSAPDKSGLPSDRFSAERTGGSVSTLTIQRTQQEDSAVYLCASSPGAGGSNQPQHFGDGTRLSIL.

The gene calls are TRBV6-5 and TRBJ1-6, with unresolved D. Per germline, CDR1 MNHEY and CDR2 SVGAGI. The CDR3 runs to 16 residues. V lost 2 bases to trimming and J lost 7 bases, with 15 bases between them. The CDR3 spells CASSYTRTGQNSPLHF. The CDR3 DNA sequence: TGTGCCAGCAGTTACACCAGAACCGGGCAAAATTCACCCCTCCACTTT.

This chain uses TRBV6-1 with TRBJ1-2; a possible D gene is TRBD1 (5 bases). CDR3 size: 13 residues. The germline V gene encodes CDR1 MNHNS and CDR2 SASEGT. V gave up 6 bases and J gave up 7 bases, with 15 bases separating them. CDR3 amino acids: CASSNSGASGYTF. In nucleotides, the CDR3 is TGTGCCAGCAGCAACTCCGGGGCCTCTGGCTACACCTTC.

The J gene is TRBJ1-2, the V gene TRBV20-1; D not certain. Germline CDR1 and CDR2: DFQATT and SNEGSKA (reference sequence). The V and J ends lost 7 bases and 3 bases respectively, with 15 bases between them. This CDR3 has 13 amino acids. CDR3 region: CSGESPSYYGYTF. The CDR3 DNA is TGCAGTGGAGAGTCACCAAGCTACTATGGCTACACCTTC.

This clonotype was counted between two and nine times. The genes are TRBV20-1 and TRBJ1-5; TRBD1 agrees at 7 bases. The CDR3 covers 14 residues. With V trimmed by 6 bases and J by 0 bases, 5 bases remained unmatched. Per the germline V gene, CDR1 is DFQATT and CDR2 is SNEGSKA (reference sequence). The CDR3 nucleotides are TGCAGTGCGACGACAGGGTATAGCAATCAGCCCCAGCATTTT. It yields the protein CSATTGYSNQPQHF.

This chain joins TRBV11-2 and TRBJ1-6; possibly TRBD1 for D (5 bases). Trimming left V 1 base short and J 11 bases short, with 12 bases between. The CDR3 totals 14 residues. Germline lookup yields CDR1 SGHAT and CDR2 FQNNGV. The CDR3 reads CASSLGGESAPLHF. DNA of the CDR3: TGTGCCAGCAGCTTAGGGGGGGAGTCGGCACCCCTCCACTTT.

This chain connects TRBV19 to TRBJ1-2; D gene uncertain. The CDR3 is made up of 16 amino acids. The germline V and J ends were trimmed by 7 bases and 4 bases, with 22 bases remaining between them. Germline lookup yields CDR1 LNHDA and CDR2 SQIVND (reference sequence). The CDR3 DNA reads TGTGCCAGTACCCCGGGCGGGTTAGGTGGTGGCTATGGCTACACCTTC. Translation gives CASTPGGLGGGYGYTF.

This sequence joins TRBV23-1 and TRBJ2-2, with 9 bases matching TRBD1. TRBV23-1 is an ORF for which the function is uncertain. V gave up 3 bases and J gave up 3 bases; unmatched junction bases: 2. The CDR3 runs to 15 residues. As DNA, the CDR3 is TGCGCCAGCAGTCAGGGACAGGGAGACACCGGGGAGCTGTTTTTT. Its translation: CASSQGQGDTGELFF.

The chain has TRBV6-2 or TRBV6-3 and TRBJ1-5, with no clear D. V lost 7 bases, J lost 4 bases, and 14 bases lay in between. Germline CDR1 MNHEY, CDR2 SVGEGT. This CDR3 is 14 amino acids long. This chain's CDR3 is CASTMGLQNQPQHF. CDR3 nucleotide sequence: TGTGCCAGCACCATGGGCCTCCAAAATCAGCCCCAGCATTTT.

The rearrangement uses TRBV6-5 and TRBJ1-5; the D gene is possibly TRBD1 (5 bases). Germline CDR1 MNHEY, CDR2 SVGAGI. V lost 3 bases, J lost 6 bases, and 9 bases lay in between. The CDR3 contains 13 residues. The CDR3 sequence is CASSYVQGQPQHF. The CDR3 DNA reads TGTGCCAGCAGTTATGTCCAGGGTCAGCCCCAGCATTTT.

The chain combines TRBV7-2 with TRBJ1-6, with D possibly matching TRBD1 (5 bases). The ends were cut back, 5 bases at V and 6 bases at J, with 17 bases in the middle. This CDR3 comprises 16 residues. In germline, CDR1 is SGHTA, CDR2 FQGNSA. The CDR3 nucleotides read TGTGCCAGCAGCCCGAGGGGTACGGGACTTAATTCACCCCTCCACTTT. Its translation is CASSPRGTGLNSPLHF. Using reference TRBV7-2 and TRBJ1-6 for the parts outside the CDR3, the full variable domain is GAGVSQSPSNKVTEKGKDVELRCDPISGHTALYWYRQSLGQGLEFLIYFQGNSAPDKSGLPSDRFSAERTGGSVSTLTIQRTQQEDSAVYLCASSPRGTGLNSPLHFGNGTRLTVT.

The chain combines TRBV20-1 with TRBJ1-6; D gene uncertain. The CDR3 spans 18 residues. The V end was cut by 0 bases, the J end by 4 bases, with 19 bases between. Germline V gene sequence: CDR1 DFQATT, CDR2 SNEGSKA (reference sequence). The CDR3 is CSARETLVSAFYNSPLHF. The CDR3 DNA is TGCAGTGCTAGAGAAACTTTGGTATCAGCCTTTTATAATTCACCCCTCCACTTT.

The chain carries TRBV10-3 and TRBJ2-4, with a tentative D call TRBD1 (5 bases). This CDR3 is 13 amino acids long. Deletions cut 9 bases from V and 5 bases from J, with 14 bases between. The germline gives CDR1 ENHRY, CDR2 SYGVKD. CDR3 residues: CAMQQDRENIQYF. CDR3 in DNA: TGTGCCATGCAACAGGATCGGGAAAACATTCAGTACTTC.

The chain employs TRBV6-1 and TRBJ1-1, with D possibly TRBD1 on 6 matching bases. The CDR3 is made up of 12 amino acids. V was clipped by 6 bases and J by 8 bases, with 13 bases between them. The germline V gene has CDR1 MNHNS and CDR2 SASEGT. DNA of the CDR3: TGTGCCAGCAGAAACACAGGGTGGGAAGCTTTCTTT. It codes for CASRNTGWEAFF.

This clonotype was seen more than once but under ten times. The chain couples TRBV6-2 or TRBV6-3 to TRBJ1-6; TRBD1 might be the D (6 bases). The CDR3 runs to 14 residues. The germline V and J ends were trimmed by 4 bases and 5 bases, with 9 bases remaining between them. Germline lookup yields CDR1 MNHEY and CDR2 SVGEGT. The CDR3 spells CASSSRGHNSPLHF. In DNA form, the CDR3 reads TGTGCCAGCAGTTCTCGGGGGCATAATTCACCCCTCCACTTT.

This chain connects TRBV2 to TRBJ1-6; D unclear. The CDR3 length is 9 residues. Germline V gene data show CDR1 as SNHLY and CDR2 as FYNNEI. Trimming took off 5 bases at V and 13 bases at J, with 3 bases between the two ends. The CDR3 nucleotides read TGTGCCAGCAGTCGGCCCCTCCACTTT. Translating it yields CASSRPLHF.

V gene TRBV29-1 combines with J gene TRBJ1-2; D might be TRBD1 (6 bases). Trimming pared 4 bases from V and 2 bases from J, leaving 8 bases between. Germline-derived CDR1 and CDR2 are SQVTM and ANQGSEA. The length of the CDR3 is 12 residues. As DNA, the CDR3 is TGCAGCGTTGCTACAGGGAACTATGGCTACACCTTC. Its translation: CSVATGNYGYTF.

This clonotype was picked up one time. The chain joins TRBV20-1 to TRBJ1-2, with 8 bases lining up with TRBD1. The CDR3 totals 12 residues. Germline CDR1 and CDR2: DFQATT and SNEGSKA (reference sequence). V lost 4 bases, J lost 4 bases, and 2 bases stayed unmatched. CDR3 in DNA: TGCAGTGCTAAAGACAGGGGCTATGGCTACACCTTC. Residues: CSAKDRGYGYTF.

The V call is TRBV4-1, the J call TRBJ2-7; D possibly matches TRBD1 or TRBD2 (5 bases each). Trimming stripped 2 bases from V and 4 bases from J, with 15 bases between. CDR1 is MGHRA, CDR2 YSYEKL, per germline. The CDR3 spans 15 residues. CDR3 nucleotide sequence: TGCGCCAGCAGCCAACGGGACCTCGCCAGGTACGAGCAGTACTTC. Translating it yields CASSQRDLARYEQYF.

The rearrangement joins TRBV20-1 to TRBJ2-1; D is perhaps TRBD1 or TRBD2 (6 bases each). The V end lost 0 bases, the J end lost 8 bases, and 17 bases lay between the germline ends. Germline CDR1 DFQATT, CDR2 SNEGSKA (reference sequence). The CDR3 sequence is 15 residues long. The CDR3 sequence is CSARDPGGEGHEQFF. In DNA, the CDR3 is TGCAGTGCTAGAGATCCCGGGGGCGAGGGACATGAGCAGTTCTTC.